The 9 T cell receptor beta chains presented below share a single source sample, sequenced in a study of early T cells in non-severe SARS-CoV-2 infection. TCRdb redid the calling of the 5' RACE reads with MiXCR, one entry per CDR3 protein. This table has 100,000 to 130,000 distinct CDR3 sequences, around 10% appearing once. Sequenced sample: whole blood. The receptor source for this set is an adult who was a healthcare worker with PCR-confirmed SARS-CoV-2 infection or an uninfected control (not recorded which).

This clonotype was counted a few times. This chain joins TRBV2 and TRBJ2-7, with TRBD2 matching 8 bases. The CDR3 sequence is 16 residues long. V was clipped by 5 bases and J by 5 bases; unmatched bases: 14. Germline V gives CDR1 SNHLY, CDR2 FYNNEI. The CDR3 region has the DNA TGTGCCAGCAGTCTTGGGAGCGGGAGAATTTTGGACGAGCAGTACTTC. Its translation: CASSLGSGRILDEQYF.

This clonotype came up a few times. This chain uses TRBV20-1 with TRBJ2-5; 9 bases line up with TRBD2. This CDR3 contains 14 residues. Germline V gene sequence: CDR1 DFQATT, CDR2 SNEGSKA (reference sequence). J lost 5 bases, V lost 5 bases, and 9 bases had no gene match. CDR3 nucleotides: TGCAGTGCTTTGGCGGGAGGGCCGGGGGAGACCCAGTACTTC. This sequence encodes CSALAGGPGETQYF.

This clonotype was observed at least ten times. J is TRBJ2-7 and V is TRBV12-3 or TRBV12-4; 7 bases align to TRBD1. The CDR3 spans 14 residues. The ends lost 7 bases at V and 3 bases at J; junction bases unmatched: 9. This CDR3 is CASTEGGRVYEQYF. Here the CDR3 DNA reads TGTGCCAGCACGGAAGGGGGCAGGGTCTACGAGCAGTACTTC.

CDR3 coding DNA: TGTGCCAGCAGCCACCGTACCAAAAACATTCAGTACTTC. Its translation is CASSHRTKNIQYF. This chain uses TRBV3-1 with TRBJ2-4; D call uncertain. Germline values: CDR1 LGHDT, CDR2 YNNKEL (reference sequence). The CDR3 consists of 13 residues. Trimming removed 3 bases from V and 2 bases from J, with 5 bases in between.

The rearrangement uses TRBV10-1 and TRBJ2-3, with no clear D. Trimming shortened V by 2 bases and J by 0 bases, and 9 bases separated the two germline ends. Germline CDR1 is WNHNN and CDR2 is SYGVQD (reference sequence). The CDR3 contains 15 residues. The CDR3 is CASSEDFSSTDTQYF. The CDR3 DNA follows: TGCGCCAGCAGTGAGGACTTCTCTAGCACAGATACGCAGTATTTT.

This clonotype was found a few times. The junction departs from the called germline gene at one end, perhaps through a read error. The chain has TRBV5-1 and TRBJ2-5, with 8 bases matching TRBD1. The germline V gene has CDR1 SGHRS and CDR2 YFSETQ. CDR3 length: 15 residues. CDR3 region: CTSSLGRGLLETQYF. CDR3 DNA sequence: TGCACCAGCAGCTTGGGCAGGGGGCTTTTGGAGACCCAGTACTTC.

This clonotype was seen more than once but under ten times. The gene calls are TRBV29-1 and TRBJ2-3, with TRBD2 matching over 7 bases. V shed 7 bases and J 2 bases; nucleotides not matched to a gene: 6. This CDR3 is 13 amino acids long. Germline V gene sequence: CDR1 SQVTM, CDR2 ANQGSEA. The CDR3 here is CSATSEYTDTQYF. The DNA of the CDR3 is TGCAGCGCAACTAGCGAGTACACAGATACGCAGTATTTT.

This clonotype came up many times. The gene calls are TRBV6-5 and TRBJ2-6; D not resolved. The length of the CDR3 is 18 residues. The germline gives CDR1 MNHEY, CDR2 SVGAGI. Deletions cut 6 bases from V and 0 bases from J, with 18 bases between. As DNA, the CDR3 is TGTGCCAGCAGGCTGAAACCCAACCAATACTCTGGGGCCAACGTCCTGACTTTC. Translation: CASRLKPNQYSGANVLTF.

This clonotype was picked up a small number of times. The rearrangement joins TRBV12-3 or TRBV12-4 to TRBJ2-2, with D possibly being TRBD1 (5 bases). V was trimmed by 5 bases and J by 0 bases, leaving 10 bases between them. CDR3 size: 15 residues. The DNA for the CDR3 is TGTGCCAGCAGTCGACAGAAAGCGAACACCGGGGAGCTGTTTTTT. It yields the protein CASSRQKANTGELFF.